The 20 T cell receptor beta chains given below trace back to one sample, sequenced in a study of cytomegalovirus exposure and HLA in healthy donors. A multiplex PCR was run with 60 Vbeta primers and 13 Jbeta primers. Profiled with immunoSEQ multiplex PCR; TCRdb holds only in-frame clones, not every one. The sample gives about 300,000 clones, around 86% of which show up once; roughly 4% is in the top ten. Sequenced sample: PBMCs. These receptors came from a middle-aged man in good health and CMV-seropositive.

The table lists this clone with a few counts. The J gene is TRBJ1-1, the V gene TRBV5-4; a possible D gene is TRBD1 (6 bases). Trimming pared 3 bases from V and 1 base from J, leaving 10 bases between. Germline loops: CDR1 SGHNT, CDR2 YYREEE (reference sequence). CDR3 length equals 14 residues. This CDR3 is CASSSPQGNTEAFF. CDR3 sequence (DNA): TGTGCCAGCAGCTCACCACAGGGGAACACTGAAGCTTTCTTT.

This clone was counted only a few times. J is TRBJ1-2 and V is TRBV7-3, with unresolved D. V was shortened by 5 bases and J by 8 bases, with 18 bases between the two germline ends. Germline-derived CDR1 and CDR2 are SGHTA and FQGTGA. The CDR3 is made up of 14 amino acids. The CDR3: CASSLSPANGGYTF. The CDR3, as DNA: TGTGCCAGCAGCCTGAGCCCGGCTAACGGGGGCTACACCTTC.

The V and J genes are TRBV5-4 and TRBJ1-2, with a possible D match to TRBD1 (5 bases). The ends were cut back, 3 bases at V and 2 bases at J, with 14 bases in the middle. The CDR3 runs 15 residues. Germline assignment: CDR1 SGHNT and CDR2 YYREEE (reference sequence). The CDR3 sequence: CASSSREKGNYGYTF. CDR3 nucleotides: TGTGCCAGCAGCTCCCGGGAGAAGGGGAACTATGGCTACACCTTC.

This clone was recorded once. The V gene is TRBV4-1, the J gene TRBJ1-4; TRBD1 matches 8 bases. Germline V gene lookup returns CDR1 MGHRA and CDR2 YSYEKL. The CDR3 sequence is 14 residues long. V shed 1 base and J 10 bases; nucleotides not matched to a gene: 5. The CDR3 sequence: CASSQGQGAGKLFF. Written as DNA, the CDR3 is TGCGCCAGCAGCCAAGGGCAGGGGGCAGGAAAACTGTTTTTT.

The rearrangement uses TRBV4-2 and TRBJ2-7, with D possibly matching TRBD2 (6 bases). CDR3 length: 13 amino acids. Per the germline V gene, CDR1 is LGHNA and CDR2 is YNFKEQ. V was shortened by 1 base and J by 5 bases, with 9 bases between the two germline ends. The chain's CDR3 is CASSQGPSDEQYF. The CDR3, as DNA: TGTGCCAGCAGCCAAGGACCTAGCGACGAGCAGTACTTC.

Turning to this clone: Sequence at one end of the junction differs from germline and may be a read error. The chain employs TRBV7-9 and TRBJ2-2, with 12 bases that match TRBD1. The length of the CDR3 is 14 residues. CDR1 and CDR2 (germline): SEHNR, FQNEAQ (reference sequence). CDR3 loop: CSSSTGTGGRELFF. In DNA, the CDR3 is TGTTCCAGCAGCACAGGGACAGGGGGCCGGGAGCTGTTTTTT.

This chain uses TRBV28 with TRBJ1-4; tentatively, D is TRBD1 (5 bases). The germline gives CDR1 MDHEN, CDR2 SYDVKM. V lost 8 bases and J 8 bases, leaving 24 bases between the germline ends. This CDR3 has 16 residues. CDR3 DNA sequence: TGTGCCAGCGGTTCGGTCATGGGGCAGGGAACCGAAAAACTGTTTTTT. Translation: CASGSVMGQGTEKLFF.

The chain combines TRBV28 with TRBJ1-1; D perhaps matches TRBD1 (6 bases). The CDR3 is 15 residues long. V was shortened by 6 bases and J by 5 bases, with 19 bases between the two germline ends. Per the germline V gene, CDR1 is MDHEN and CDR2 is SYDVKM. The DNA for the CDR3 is TGTGCCAGCAGCGCCGAACAGGGAAGGGGAACTGAAGCTTTCTTT. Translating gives CASSAEQGRGTEAFF.

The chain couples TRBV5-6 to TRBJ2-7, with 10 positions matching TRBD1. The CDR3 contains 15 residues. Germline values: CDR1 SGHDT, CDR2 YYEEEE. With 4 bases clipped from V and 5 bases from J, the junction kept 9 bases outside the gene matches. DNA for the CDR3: TGTGCCAGCAGCCCTCGGACAGGGGGTTCCCACGAGCAGTACTTC. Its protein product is CASSPRTGGSHEQYF.

The CDR3 DNA reads TGTGCCATCAGTGAGTGGAGCGAGGTGGAGACCCAGTACTTC. Translating gives CAISEWSEVETQYF. This rearrangement joins TRBV10-3 to TRBJ2-5, with no clear D. Germline assignment: CDR1 ENHRY and CDR2 SYGVKD. The germline V and J ends were trimmed by 1 base and 5 bases, with 11 bases remaining between them. This CDR3 comprises 14 residues.

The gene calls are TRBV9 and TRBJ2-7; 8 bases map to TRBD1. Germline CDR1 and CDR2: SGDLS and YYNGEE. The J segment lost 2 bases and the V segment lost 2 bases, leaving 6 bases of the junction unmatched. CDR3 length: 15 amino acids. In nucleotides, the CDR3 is TGTGCCAGCAGCGTGAGCAGGGGGCCTACCTACGAGCAGTACTTC. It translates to CASSVSRGPTYEQYF.

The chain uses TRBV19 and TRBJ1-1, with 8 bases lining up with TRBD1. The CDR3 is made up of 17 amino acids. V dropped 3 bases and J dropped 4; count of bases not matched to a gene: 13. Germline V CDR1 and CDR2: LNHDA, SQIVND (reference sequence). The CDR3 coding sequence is TGTGCCAGTAGTATCCGGTCAGGGGGCCGGTGGGGCACTGAAGCTTTCTTT. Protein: CASSIRSGGRWGTEAFF. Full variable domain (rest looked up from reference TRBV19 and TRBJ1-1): DGGITQSPKYLFRKEGQNVTLSCEQNLNHDAMYWYRQDPGQGLRLIYYSQIVNDFQKGDIAEGYSVSREKKESFPLTVTSAQKNPTAFYLCASSIRSGGRWGTEAFFGQGTRLTVV.

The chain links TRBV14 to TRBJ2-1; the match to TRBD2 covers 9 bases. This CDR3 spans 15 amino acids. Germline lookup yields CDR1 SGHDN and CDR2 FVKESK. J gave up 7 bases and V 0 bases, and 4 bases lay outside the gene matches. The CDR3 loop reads CASSQEWTSVNEQFF. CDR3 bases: TGTGCCAGCAGCCAAGAATGGACTAGCGTAAATGAGCAGTTCTTC.

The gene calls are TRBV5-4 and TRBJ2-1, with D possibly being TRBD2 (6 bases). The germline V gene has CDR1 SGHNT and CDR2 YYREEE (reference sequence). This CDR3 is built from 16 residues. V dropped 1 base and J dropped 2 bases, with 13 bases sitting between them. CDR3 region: CASSLKRESAYNEQFF. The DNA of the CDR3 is TGTGCCAGCAGCTTGAAACGGGAGTCAGCCTACAATGAGCAGTTCTTC.

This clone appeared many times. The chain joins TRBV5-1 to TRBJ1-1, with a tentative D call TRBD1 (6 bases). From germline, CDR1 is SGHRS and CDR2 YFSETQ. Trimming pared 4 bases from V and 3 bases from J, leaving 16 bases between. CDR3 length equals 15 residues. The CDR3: CASSLLQGRDTEAFF. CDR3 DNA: TGCGCCAGCAGCCTTCTACAGGGTCGTGACACTGAAGCTTTCTTT. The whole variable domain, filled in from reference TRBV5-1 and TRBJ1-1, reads KAGVTQTPRYLIKTRGQQVTLSCSPISGHRSVSWYQQTPGQGLQFLFEYFSETQRNKGNFPGRFSGRQFSNSRSEMNVSTLELGDSALYLCASSLLQGRDTEAFFGQGTRLTVV.

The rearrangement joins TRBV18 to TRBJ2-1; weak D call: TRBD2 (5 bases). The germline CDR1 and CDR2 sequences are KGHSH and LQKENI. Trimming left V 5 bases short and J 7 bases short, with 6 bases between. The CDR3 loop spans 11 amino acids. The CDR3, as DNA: TGTGCCAGCTCAGGGGAGAATGAGCAGTTCTTC. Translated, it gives CASSGENEQFF.

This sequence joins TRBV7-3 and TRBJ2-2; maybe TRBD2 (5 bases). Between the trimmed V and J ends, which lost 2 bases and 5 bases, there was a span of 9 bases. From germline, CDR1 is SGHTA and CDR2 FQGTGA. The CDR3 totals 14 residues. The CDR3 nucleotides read TGTGCCAGCAGCTTACTTCGGGGAACCGGGGAGCTGTTTTTT. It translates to CASSLLRGTGELFF.

The CDR3 sequence is CASQQGAPRSYNEQFF. The CDR3 nucleotides are TGTGCCAGCCAACAGGGGGCGCCCCGCTCCTACAATGAGCAGTTCTTC. The chain uses TRBV5-4 and TRBJ2-1; 9 nucleotides agree with TRBD1. This CDR3 has 16 residues. Trimming at V came to 7 bases and at J to 0 bases, leaving 8 bases not matched to a gene. The germline V gene has CDR1 SGHNT and CDR2 YYREEE (reference sequence).

This CDR3 reads CASSFQGATEAFF. CDR3 DNA sequence: TGTGCCAGTAGTTTCCAGGGGGCCACTGAAGCTTTCTTT. The rearrangement links TRBV19 to TRBJ1-1; 8 nucleotides agree with TRBD1. The CDR3 sequence is 13 residues long. CDR1 is LNHDA and CDR2 is SQIVND in the germline V gene (reference sequence). Unmatched junction bases numbered 3, after V lost 5 bases and J lost 4 bases.

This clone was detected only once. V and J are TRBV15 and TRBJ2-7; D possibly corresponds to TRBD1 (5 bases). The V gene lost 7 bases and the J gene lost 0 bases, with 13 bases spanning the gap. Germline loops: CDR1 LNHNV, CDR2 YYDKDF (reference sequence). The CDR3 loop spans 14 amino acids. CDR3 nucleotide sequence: TGTGCCACCACCCGAGAGGACACCTCCTACGAGCAGTACTTC. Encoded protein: CATTREDTSYEQYF.